This section outlines one T cell receptor beta chain sequence together with its context. The antigen remains unidentified. The data belong to a study of CD8+ T cells in alopecia areata. This CDR3 has 13 amino acids. V was pared by 4 bases and J by 6 bases, with 14 bases between. From germline, CDR1 is GTSNPN and CDR2 SVGIG (reference sequence). cDNA prepared by RNA extraction and subsequent reverse transcription served as the template for sequencing. Data came from immunoSEQ multiplex PCR; TCRdb stores just in-frame clones and leaves some out. The sample has around 97,000 clones, about 60% seen once. Study-wide findings and caveats: Scalp sample sequencing also detects resident alphabeta T cells of normal skin. In patients, TCRs were shared less clearly than in mice, and HLA may possibly be involved.

The V call is TRBV30, the J call TRBJ2-3; D might be TRBD2 (6 bases). This clonotype originated in a human donor in good health. The sample was CD4+ T cells sorted from blood. The CDR3 reads CAWTLQDYDTQYF. The CDR3 DNA reads TGTGCCTGGACCCTCCAGGACTACGATACGCAGTATTTT.